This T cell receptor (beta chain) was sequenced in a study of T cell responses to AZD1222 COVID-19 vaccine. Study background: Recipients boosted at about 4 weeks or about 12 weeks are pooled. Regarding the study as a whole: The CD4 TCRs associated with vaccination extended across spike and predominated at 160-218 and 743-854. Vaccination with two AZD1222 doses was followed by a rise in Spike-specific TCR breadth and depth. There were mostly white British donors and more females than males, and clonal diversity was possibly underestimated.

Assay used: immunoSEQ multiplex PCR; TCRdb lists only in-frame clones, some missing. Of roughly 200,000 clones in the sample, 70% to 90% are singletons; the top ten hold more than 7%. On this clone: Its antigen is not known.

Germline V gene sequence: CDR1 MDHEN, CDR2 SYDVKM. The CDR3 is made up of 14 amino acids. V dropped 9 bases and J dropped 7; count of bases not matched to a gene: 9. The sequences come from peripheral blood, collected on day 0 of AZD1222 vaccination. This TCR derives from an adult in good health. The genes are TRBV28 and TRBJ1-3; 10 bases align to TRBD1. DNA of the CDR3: TGTGCCAGTACCTCCGGGACAGGGGTGAACACCATATATTTT. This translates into CASTSGTGVNTIYF.